This TCR beta chain was captured by sequencing in a study of tumor and adjacent non-tumor tissue in lung cancer. Worth noting for this clonotype: Likely a read error: the CDR3 ends without its conserved phenylalanine or tryptophan.

Three rounds of nested PCR, following a modified ARM-PCR protocol, produced the TCRbeta library. TCRdb redid the calling of the multiplex PCR reads with MiXCR, one entry per CDR3 protein. The sample carries about 85,000 distinct CDR3 sequences, 61% recorded once. The CDR3 consists of 13 residues. The V end was cut by 5 bases, the J end by 3 bases, with 8 bases between. Germline V CDR1 and CDR2: MNHEY, SVGAGI. This sample's RNA came from whole unsorted tissue. The chain carries TRBV6-5 and TRBJ1-5, with D uncertain. Sequencing input: lung tumor tissue. The source of this sequence is a man in his sixties or seventies with non-small cell lung cancer. The CDR3 sequence is CASSPMSNQPQHY. The CDR3 nucleotides are TGTGCCAGCAGTCCTATGTCCAATCAGCCCCAGCATTAT.